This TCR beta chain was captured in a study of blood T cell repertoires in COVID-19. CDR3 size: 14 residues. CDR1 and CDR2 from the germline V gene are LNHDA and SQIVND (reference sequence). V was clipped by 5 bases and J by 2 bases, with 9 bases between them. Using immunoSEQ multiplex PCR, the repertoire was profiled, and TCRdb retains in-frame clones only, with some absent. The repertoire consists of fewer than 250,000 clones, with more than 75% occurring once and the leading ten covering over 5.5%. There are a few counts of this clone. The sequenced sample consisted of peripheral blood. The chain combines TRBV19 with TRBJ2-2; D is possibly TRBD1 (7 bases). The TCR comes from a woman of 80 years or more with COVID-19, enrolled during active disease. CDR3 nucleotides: TGTGCCAGTAGTCAGGGGGGCAACACCGGGGAGCTGTTTTTT. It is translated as CASSQGGNTGELFF.